The TCR beta chain described here comes from a study of blood T cells in healthy people across ages. Study-level results: Without sorted subsets, naive and antigen-experienced compartments could not be conclusively compared.

V was clipped by 5 bases and J by 5 bases, with 20 bases between them. CDR3 length: 16 residues. Germline CDR1 reads SGHAT; CDR2 reads FQNNGV. Drawn from each donor were roughly 10 milliliters of peripheral blood. This clonotype showed up just once. Antigen specificity is unknown. Next came a second PCR, run for about 7 to 12 cycles, which used a sample-barcoded 5' primer along with a J-beta primer mix. Through a template-switch adaptor with 12 random nucleotides, each cDNA molecule received a tag. From the 5' RACE reads, TCRdb called clonotypes with MiXCR, one entry per CDR3 protein. Of 1.5 million to 2 million distinct CDR3 sequences in the sample, approximately 50% were seen once.

This TCR was sampled from a woman aged 40 to 50 in good health. V is TRBV11-2 and J is TRBJ2-3; D remains unclear. The sequenced sample consisted of blood. Here the CDR3 reads CASSPAGRTQEDTQYF. CDR3 nucleotides: TGTGCCAGCAGCCCCGCCGGCAGGACGCAGGAAGATACGCAGTATTTT.